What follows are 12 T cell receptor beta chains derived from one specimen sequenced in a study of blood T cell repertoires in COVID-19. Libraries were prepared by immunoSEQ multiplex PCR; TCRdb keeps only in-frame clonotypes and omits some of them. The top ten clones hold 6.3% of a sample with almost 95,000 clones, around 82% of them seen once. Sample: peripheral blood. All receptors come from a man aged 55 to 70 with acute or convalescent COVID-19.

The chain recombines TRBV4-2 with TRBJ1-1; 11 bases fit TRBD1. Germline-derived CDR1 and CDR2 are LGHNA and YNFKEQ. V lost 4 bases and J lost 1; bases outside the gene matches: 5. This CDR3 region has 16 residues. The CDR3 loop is CASSPRTGGANTEAFF. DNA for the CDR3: TGTGCCAGCAGCCCCCGGACAGGGGGCGCGAACACTGAAGCTTTCTTT.

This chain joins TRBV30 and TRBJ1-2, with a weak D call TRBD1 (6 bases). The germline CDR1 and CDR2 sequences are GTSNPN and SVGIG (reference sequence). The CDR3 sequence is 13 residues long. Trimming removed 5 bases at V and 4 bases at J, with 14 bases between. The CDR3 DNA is TGTGCCTGGGACGAGACAGGCCTCTATGGCTACACCTTC. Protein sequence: CAWDETGLYGYTF.

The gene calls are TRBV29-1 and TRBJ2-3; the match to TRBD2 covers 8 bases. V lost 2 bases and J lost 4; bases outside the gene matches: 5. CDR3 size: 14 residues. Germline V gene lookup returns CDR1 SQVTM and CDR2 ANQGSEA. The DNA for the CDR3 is TGCAGCGTTGAATGGGCGGGGGGCCCAGATACGCAGTATTTT. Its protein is CSVEWAGGPDTQYF.

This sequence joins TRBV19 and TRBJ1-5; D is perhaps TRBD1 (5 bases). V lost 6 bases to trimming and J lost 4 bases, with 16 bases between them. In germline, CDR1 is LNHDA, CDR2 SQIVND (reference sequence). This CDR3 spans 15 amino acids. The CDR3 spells CASRDRDSRNQPQHF. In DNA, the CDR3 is TGTGCCAGTAGAGACCGGGACTCGAGGAATCAGCCCCAGCATTTT.

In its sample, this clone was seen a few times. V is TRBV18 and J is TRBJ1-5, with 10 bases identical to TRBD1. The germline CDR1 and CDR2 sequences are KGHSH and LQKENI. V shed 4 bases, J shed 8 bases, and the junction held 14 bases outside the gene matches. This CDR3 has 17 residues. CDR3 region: CASSLGQGTSISEPQHF. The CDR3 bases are TGTGCCAGCTCACTGGGACAGGGGACCTCCATTTCGGAGCCCCAGCATTTT.

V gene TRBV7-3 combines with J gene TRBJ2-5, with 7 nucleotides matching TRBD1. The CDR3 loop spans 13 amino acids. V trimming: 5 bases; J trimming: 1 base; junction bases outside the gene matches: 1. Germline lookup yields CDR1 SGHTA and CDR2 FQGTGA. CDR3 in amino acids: CASSGTAQETQYF. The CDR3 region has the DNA TGTGCCAGCAGCGGGACAGCCCAAGAGACCCAGTACTTC.

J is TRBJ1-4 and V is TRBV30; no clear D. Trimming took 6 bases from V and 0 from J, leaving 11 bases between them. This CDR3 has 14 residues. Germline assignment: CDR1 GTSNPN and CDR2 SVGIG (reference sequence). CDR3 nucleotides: TGTGCCTGTAACCCAACAACAACTAATGAAAAACTGTTTTTT. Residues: CACNPTTTNEKLFF.

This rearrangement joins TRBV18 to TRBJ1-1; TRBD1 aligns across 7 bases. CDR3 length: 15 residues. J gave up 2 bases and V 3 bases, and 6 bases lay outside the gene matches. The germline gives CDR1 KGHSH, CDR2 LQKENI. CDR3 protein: CASSPGTVSNTEAFF. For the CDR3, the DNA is TGTGCCAGCTCACCTGGGACAGTTTCTAACACTGAAGCTTTCTTT.

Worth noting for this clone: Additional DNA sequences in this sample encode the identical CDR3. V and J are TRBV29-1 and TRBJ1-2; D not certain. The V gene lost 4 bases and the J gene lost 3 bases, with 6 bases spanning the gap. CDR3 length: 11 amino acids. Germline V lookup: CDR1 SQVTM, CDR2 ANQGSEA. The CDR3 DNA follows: TGCAGCGTTGGCGGTGACTATGGCTACACCTTC. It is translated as CSVGGDYGYTF. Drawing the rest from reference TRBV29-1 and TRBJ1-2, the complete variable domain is SAVISQKPSRDICQRGTSLTIQCQVDSQVTMMFWYRQQPGQSLTLIATANQGSEATYESGFVIDKFPISRPNLTFSTLTVSNMSPEDSSIYLCSVGGDYGYTFGSGTRLTVV.

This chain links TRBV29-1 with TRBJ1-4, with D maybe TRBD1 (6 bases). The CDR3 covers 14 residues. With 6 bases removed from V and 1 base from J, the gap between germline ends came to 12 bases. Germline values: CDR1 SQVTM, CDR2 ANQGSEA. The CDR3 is CSVVPRGTNEKLFF. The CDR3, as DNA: TGCAGCGTAGTCCCCAGGGGAACTAATGAAAAACTGTTTTTT.

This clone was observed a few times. In DNA form, the CDR3 reads TGTGCCAGCAGCTTGACAACGAACACTGAAGCTTTCTTT. It specifies CASSLTTNTEAFF. J is TRBJ1-1 and V is TRBV12-3 or TRBV12-4, with D unresolved. The germline V and J ends were trimmed by 6 bases and 1 base, with 9 bases remaining between them. This CDR3 is built from 13 residues.

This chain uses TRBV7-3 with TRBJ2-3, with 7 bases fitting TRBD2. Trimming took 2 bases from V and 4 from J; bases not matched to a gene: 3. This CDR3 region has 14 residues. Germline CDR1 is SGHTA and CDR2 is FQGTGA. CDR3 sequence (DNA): TGTGCCAGCAGCTTAGGCCTAGCGGCAGATACGCAGTATTTT. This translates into CASSLGLAADTQYF.